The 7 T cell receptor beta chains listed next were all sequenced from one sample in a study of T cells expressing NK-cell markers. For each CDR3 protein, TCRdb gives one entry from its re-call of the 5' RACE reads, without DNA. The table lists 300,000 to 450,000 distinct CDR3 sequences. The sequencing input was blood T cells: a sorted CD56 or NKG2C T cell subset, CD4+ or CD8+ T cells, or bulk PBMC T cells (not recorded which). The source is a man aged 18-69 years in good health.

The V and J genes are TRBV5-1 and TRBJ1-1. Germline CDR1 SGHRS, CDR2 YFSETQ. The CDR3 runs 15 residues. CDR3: CASSLMLVPNTEAFF.

CDR3 in amino acids: CASGLDVRGLGNTGELFF. This sequence joins TRBV12-5 and TRBJ2-2. Germline CDR1 is LGHNT and CDR2 is FRNRAP. CDR3 length equals 18 residues.

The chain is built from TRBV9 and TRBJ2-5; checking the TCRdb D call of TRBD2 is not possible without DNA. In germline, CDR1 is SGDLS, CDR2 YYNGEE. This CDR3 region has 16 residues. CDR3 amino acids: CASSVGASGSQETQYF.

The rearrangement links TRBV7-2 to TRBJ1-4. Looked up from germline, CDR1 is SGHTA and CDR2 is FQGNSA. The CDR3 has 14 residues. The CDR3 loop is CASSLAGTNEKLFF.

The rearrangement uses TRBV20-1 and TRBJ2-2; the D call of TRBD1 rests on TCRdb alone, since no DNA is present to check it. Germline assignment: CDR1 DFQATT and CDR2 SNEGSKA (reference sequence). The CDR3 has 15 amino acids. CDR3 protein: CSAQLPGGRTGELFF.

CDR3 region: CASSDPGAYNEQFF. V is TRBV25-1 and J is TRBJ2-1; TCRdb picks TRBD1, but there is no DNA to check that call. This CDR3 contains 14 residues. CDR1 MGHDK and CDR2 SYGVNS come from the germline V gene.

The CDR3 reads CASSQNMGTQYF. This chain joins TRBV6-5 and TRBJ2-3. This CDR3 spans 12 amino acids. Per the germline V gene, CDR1 is MNHEY and CDR2 is SVGAGI.